The subject of this entry is one TCR beta chain. Its antigen is currently not known. Base qualities are missing; no much larger clone stands one base away. These data come from a study of response to subunit inactivated influenza vaccine (dated by TCRdb to the late 2010s). In the study overall: The study used deep quantitative T cell receptor repertoire profiling to track responses to a trivalent subunit inactivated influenza vaccine. Paper-wide results and their limitations: It was suggested by the authors that each seasonal influenza vaccination may recruit only a limited number of new T cells.

V lost 4 bases and J lost 3 bases; the stretch between them is 13 bases long. Counted from cysteine to phenylalanine, this CDR3 has 14 amino acids. Only CDR3 DNA remains: 42 bases, in frame from the first base. The germline V gene gives CDR1 as SGHRS and CDR2 as YFSETQ. The library was produced with RT-PCR. The data were produced on an Illumina HiSeq 2500. The raw public data were reprocessed by TCRdb itself: fastp quality trimming at Q25, MiXCR clonotype calling, in-frame beta chains only. Rows with a matching CDR3 protein are joined into one entry that keeps the most common DNA and genes. The sample table contains 550,000 to 800,000 distinct CDR3 sequences; only one count was recorded for 15% to 18% of them. Of the sample, approximately 10% is held by the ten largest clones.

Here the sequenced sample was PBMCs from blood, taken about 13 days after vaccination. The chain is encoded by TRBV5-1 joined to TRBJ1-1; the best D guess is TRBD1, with 6 bases matching. This TCR came from a man aged 50-60 years who received an inactivated influenza vaccine. Donor details come from another sample of the same person, matched by shared clones. The CDR3 protein is CASSIQGRDTEAFF. The DNA sequence follows: TGCGCCAGCAGCATACAGGGTAGGGACACTGAAGCTTTCTTT.